This T cell receptor (beta chain) emerged from a study of T cell responses to AZD1222 COVID-19 vaccine. Assay used: immunoSEQ multiplex PCR; TCRdb lists only in-frame clones, some missing. The repertoire has about 180,000 clones, approximately 92% of them found once; the top ten carry around 0.96%. As concerns this clone: Its antigen is not identified.

Germline assignment: CDR1 MGHRA and CDR2 YSYEKL. The CDR3 is 17 amino acids. The trim removed 2 bases at V and 0 bases at J, leaving 9 bases unmatched. Study conclusions and caveats: Possibly, clonal diversity was underestimated; donors were largely white British and included more females.

This receptor was identified in an adult who received the MenACWY meningococcal vaccine as a control. Specimen: peripheral blood, collected 28 days after the second dose of the MenACWY control vaccine. The chain recombines TRBV4-1 with TRBJ1-1; 7 bases are a match to TRBD1. The CDR3 region is CASSQPGGEGMNTEAFF. CDR3 sequence (DNA): TGCGCCAGCAGCCAACCAGGGGGAGAAGGAATGAACACTGAAGCTTTCTTT.